This passage covers 23 T cell receptor beta chains from one sample sequenced in a study of CD8+ T cells in alopecia areata. This sample's treatment: oral pan-JAK inhibitor, 5-10 mg twice daily. TCR sequencing used cDNA made by reverse transcription of extracted RNA. Clones were read by immunoSEQ multiplex PCR, and TCRdb kept only the in-frame ones, dropping some. Altogether approximately 100,000 clones are present, approximately 84% being singletons, with the ten largest covering around 10%. This specimen was CD8+ T cells sorted from blood, taken at approximately week 30, from a patient treated with tofacitinib. These TCRs come from a human donor with alopecia areata.

The chain uses TRBV5-6 and TRBJ1-2, with D uncertain. The germline gives CDR1 SGHDT, CDR2 YYEEEE. Trimming stripped 0 bases from V and 0 bases from J, with 9 bases between. The CDR3 spans 15 residues. The CDR3 DNA sequence: TGTGCCAGCAGCTTGGCCGCCAAATCTAACTATGGCTACACCTTC. Amino acids: CASSLAAKSNYGYTF.

The chain uses TRBV7-3 and TRBJ2-3; 7 bases line up with TRBD2. Looked up from germline, CDR1 is SGHTA and CDR2 is FQGTGA. After removal of 4 bases from V and 0 bases from J, the junction contained 4 bases not matched to a gene. This CDR3 comprises 15 residues. The chain's CDR3 is CASSSNSGSTDTQYF. CDR3 nucleotide sequence: TGTGCCAGCAGCTCTAATAGCGGGAGCACAGATACGCAGTATTTT.

The chain uses TRBV9 and TRBJ2-4, with 11 bases fitting TRBD2. Germline loops: CDR1 SGDLS, CDR2 YYNGEE. Germline trimming cut 3 bases from V and 8 bases from J; bases unmatched to any gene: 13. CDR3 size: 17 residues. DNA of the CDR3: TGTGCCAGCAGCGGCCTACCCGTAGCGGGAGGGCCGCACATTCAGTACTTC. It specifies CASSGLPVAGGPHIQYF.

The V gene is TRBV11-2, the J gene TRBJ2-7; D possibly corresponds to TRBD2 (5 bases). In germline, CDR1 is SGHAT, CDR2 FQNNGV. Trimming took off 1 base at V and 0 bases at J, with 7 bases between the two ends. The CDR3 covers 14 residues. The CDR3 bases are TGTGCCAGCAGCTTAGGGGGAGACTCCTACGAGCAGTACTTC. This encodes CASSLGGDSYEQYF.

DNA for the CDR3: TGTGCCAGCAGCGGGAATGATTGGGGGACCACCCTCCACTTT. Translated, it gives CASSGNDWGTTLHF. This chain connects TRBV2 to TRBJ1-6; D perhaps matches TRBD1 (5 bases). Trimming removed 6 bases at V and 14 bases at J, with 20 bases between. The CDR3 totals 14 residues. The germline V gene has CDR1 SNHLY and CDR2 FYNNEI.

This chain links TRBV5-1 with TRBJ1-1; possible D gene TRBD1, 6 bases. The CDR3 has 13 amino acids. CDR1 and CDR2 (germline): SGHRS, YFSETQ. The ends were cut back, 4 bases at V and 7 bases at J, with 14 bases in the middle. The CDR3 loop is CASSPLGGSEAFF. CDR3 DNA sequence: TGCGCCAGCAGCCCTTTGGGGGGCAGTGAAGCTTTCTTT.

The CDR3 nucleotides are TGTGCCAGCAGTGAAGCTCGGGCTAGCGGCTCCTACGAGCAGTACTTC. Protein: CASSEARASGSYEQYF. The rearrangement joins TRBV6-1 to TRBJ2-7; 7 nucleotides align to TRBD2. In germline, CDR1 is MNHNS, CDR2 SASEGT. After removal of 0 bases from V and 0 bases from J, the junction contained 5 bases not matched to a gene. The CDR3 extends over 16 amino acids.

Points on this clone: Within the sample, other DNA sequences also encode this same CDR3. The V and J genes are TRBV6-4 and TRBJ2-3, with 10 bases lining up with TRBD2. Germline V gene sequence: CDR1 MRHNA, CDR2 SNTAGT. The CDR3 spans 16 residues. The V segment lost 2 bases and the J segment 3 bases; nucleotides outside the gene matches: 5. CDR3 protein: CASSDGAGGPTDTQYF. The CDR3 DNA reads as TGTGCCAGCAGTGACGGAGCGGGAGGGCCAACAGATACGCAGTATTTT.

The gene calls are TRBV4-1 and TRBJ2-7; the D call may be TRBD1 or TRBD2 (5 bases each). The V and J ends lost 1 base and 2 bases respectively, with 12 bases between them. Germline loops: CDR1 MGHRA, CDR2 YSYEKL. CDR3 length: 15 amino acids. The CDR3: CASSQVRDPTYEQYF. The CDR3 DNA follows: TGCGCCAGCAGCCAAGTCCGGGACCCGACCTACGAGCAGTACTTC.

V is TRBV13 and J is TRBJ1-4; tentative D call: TRBD1 (6 bases). The length of the CDR3 is 16 residues. Trimming took off 5 bases at V and 8 bases at J, with 21 bases between the two ends. CDR1 and CDR2 from the germline V gene are PRHDT and FYEKMQ (reference sequence). CDR3 DNA sequence: TGTGCCAGCAGCGAACGGCCACAGGGTGGTAGAGAAAAACTGTTTTTT. This translates into CASSERPQGGREKLFF.

This chain connects TRBV9 to TRBJ1-5; 9 bases align to TRBD1. This CDR3 has 15 residues. From germline, CDR1 is SGDLS and CDR2 YYNGEE. V gave up 4 bases and J gave up 5 bases; unmatched junction bases: 7. CDR3 in DNA: TGTGCCAGCAGCCCATGGGACAGGGCTGATCAGCCCCAGCATTTT. It translates to CASSPWDRADQPQHF.

A word on this clone: The junction departs from the called germline gene at one end, perhaps through a read error. The genes are TRBV29-1 and TRBJ2-1; D unclear. The germline V gene encodes CDR1 SQVTM and CDR2 ANQGSEA. The CDR3 covers 10 residues. The CDR3 reads CSVADTRWIF. The CDR3 DNA sequence: TGCAGCGTCGCAGACACCAGATGGATCTTC.

V is TRBV4-1 and J is TRBJ1-2; no definite D call. Deletions cut 0 bases from V and 0 bases from J, with 5 bases between. CDR1 MGHRA and CDR2 YSYEKL come from the germline V gene. There are 14 residues in the CDR3. In DNA form, the CDR3 reads TGCGCCAGCAGCCAAGAAGGGTCTAACTATGGCTACACCTTC. Amino acid sequence: CASSQEGSNYGYTF.

The rearrangement uses TRBV2 and TRBJ2-2; TRBD1 might be the D (6 bases). This CDR3 comprises 17 residues. V shed 2 bases and J shed 2 bases, with 15 bases lying between them. Germline lookup yields CDR1 SNHLY and CDR2 FYNNEI. This CDR3 reads CASSETGPWSNTGELFF. The DNA of the CDR3 is TGTGCCAGCAGTGAAACAGGGCCCTGGTCCAACACCGGGGAGCTGTTTTTT.

The chain employs TRBV5-1 and TRBJ1-1; 10 bases map to TRBD1. V was clipped by 4 bases and J by 5 bases; unmatched bases: 8. This CDR3 comprises 15 residues. Per germline, CDR1 SGHRS and CDR2 YFSETQ. CDR3 sequence: CASSDRDRGITEAFF. The DNA for the CDR3 is TGCGCCAGCAGCGATCGGGACAGGGGTATAACTGAAGCTTTCTTT.

The chain links TRBV29-1 to TRBJ2-7; possible D gene TRBD1, 6 bases. There are 15 residues in the CDR3. Per the germline V gene, CDR1 is SQVTM and CDR2 is ANQGSEA. V gave up 0 bases and J gave up 3 bases, with 15 bases separating them. CDR3 amino acids: CSVEDQRGQDYEQYF. The DNA for the CDR3 is TGCAGCGTTGAAGACCAACGGGGACAAGACTACGAGCAGTACTTC.

This chain joins TRBV29-1 and TRBJ2-1; the D gene could be TRBD1 or TRBD2 (5 bases each). Trimming stripped 7 bases from V and 5 bases from J, with 15 bases between. The CDR3 totals 13 residues. Germline V gene lookup returns CDR1 SQVTM and CDR2 ANQGSEA. The CDR3 loop reads CSGTGTIHNEQFF. As DNA, the CDR3 is TGCAGCGGGACCGGGACGATCCACAATGAGCAGTTCTTC.

The chain uses TRBV11-2 and TRBJ2-3, with D possibly TRBD2 on 6 matching bases. The CDR3 is made up of 13 amino acids. Trimming shortened V by 6 bases and J by 4 bases, and 11 bases separated the two germline ends. Germline loops: CDR1 SGHAT, CDR2 FQNNGV. The chain's CDR3 is CASSSVAADTQYF. DNA of the CDR3: TGTGCCAGCAGTTCAGTAGCGGCAGATACGCAGTATTTT.

A single count supports this clone. The chain couples TRBV29-1 to TRBJ2-7, with D tentatively TRBD1 or TRBD2 (5 bases each). Per germline, CDR1 SQVTM and CDR2 ANQGSEA. The CDR3 length is 16 residues. The V and J ends lost 1 base and 0 bases respectively, with 16 bases between them. The CDR3 nucleotides are TGCAGCGTTGAAGGGGGGAGTCAACATGCCTCCTACGAGCAGTACTTC. This sequence encodes CSVEGGSQHASYEQYF.

This clone was counted once. This chain joins TRBV7-9 and TRBJ1-1; 10 bases agree with TRBD1. The V gene end was trimmed by 4 bases and the J gene end by 3 bases; junction bases not matched to a gene: 5. In germline, CDR1 is SEHNR, CDR2 FQNEAQ (reference sequence). The CDR3 is 15 amino acids. CDR3 DNA sequence: TGTGCCAGCAGCTGGGGACAGGGGAAGGACACTGAAGCTTTCTTT. Protein: CASSWGQGKDTEAFF. The whole variable domain, remainder taken from reference TRBV7-9 and TRBJ1-1, is DTGVSQNPRHKITKRGQNVTFRCDPISEHNRLYWYRQTLGQGPEFLTYFQNEAQLEKSRLLSDRFSAERPKGSFSTLEIQRTEQGDSAMYLCASSWGQGKDTEAFFGQGTRLTVV.

The chain employs TRBV29-1 and TRBJ2-7; tentative D call: TRBD1 (5 bases). This CDR3 region has 12 residues. V lost 2 bases, J lost 6 bases, and 11 bases lay in between. Per germline, CDR1 SQVTM and CDR2 ANQGSEA. CDR3 protein: CSVEMVTGEQYF. DNA for the CDR3: TGCAGCGTTGAAATGGTCACAGGCGAGCAGTACTTC.

The J gene is TRBJ1-1, the V gene TRBV19, with D possibly being TRBD1 (5 bases). Germline V gene sequence: CDR1 LNHDA, CDR2 SQIVND (reference sequence). Between the trimmed V and J ends, which lost 3 bases and 3 bases, there was a span of 11 bases. CDR3 length: 14 amino acids. This CDR3 is CASSIRDQDTEAFF. CDR3 bases: TGTGCCAGTAGTATTCGGGACCAGGACACTGAAGCTTTCTTT.

This rearrangement joins TRBV2 to TRBJ2-1; no firm D call. The V end lost 3 bases, the J end lost 9 bases, and 9 bases lay between the germline ends. Germline V gene lookup returns CDR1 SNHLY and CDR2 FYNNEI. The CDR3 consists of 12 residues. This CDR3 is CASSDPEIEQFF. As DNA, the CDR3 is TGTGCCAGCAGTGATCCCGAAATTGAGCAGTTCTTC. The entire variable domain, with the rest obtained from reference TRBV2 and TRBJ2-1, is as follows: EPEVTQTPSHQVTQMGQEVILRCVPISNHLYFYWYRQILGQKVEFLVSFYNNEISEKSEIFDDQFSVERPDGSNFTLKIRSTKLEDSAMYFCASSDPEIEQFFGPGTRLTVL.